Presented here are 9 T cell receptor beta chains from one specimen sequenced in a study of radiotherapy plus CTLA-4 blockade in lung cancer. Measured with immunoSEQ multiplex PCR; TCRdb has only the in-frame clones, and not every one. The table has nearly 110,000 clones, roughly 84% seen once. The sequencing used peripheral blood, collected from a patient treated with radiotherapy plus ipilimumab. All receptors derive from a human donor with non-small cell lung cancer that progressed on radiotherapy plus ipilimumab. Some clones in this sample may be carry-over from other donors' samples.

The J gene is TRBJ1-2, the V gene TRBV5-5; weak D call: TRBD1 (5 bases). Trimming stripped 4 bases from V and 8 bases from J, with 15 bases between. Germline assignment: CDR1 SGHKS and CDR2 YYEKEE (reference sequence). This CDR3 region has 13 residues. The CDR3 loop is CASSRQGAEGYTF. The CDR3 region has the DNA TGTGCCAGCAGCCGTCAAGGGGCGGAAGGCTACACCTTC.

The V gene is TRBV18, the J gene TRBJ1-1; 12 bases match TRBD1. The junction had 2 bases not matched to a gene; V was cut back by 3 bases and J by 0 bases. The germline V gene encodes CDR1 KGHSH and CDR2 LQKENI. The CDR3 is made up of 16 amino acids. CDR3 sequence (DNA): TGTGCCAGCTCACCGGGACAGGGGGCCATGAACACTGAAGCTTTCTTT. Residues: CASSPGQGAMNTEAFF.

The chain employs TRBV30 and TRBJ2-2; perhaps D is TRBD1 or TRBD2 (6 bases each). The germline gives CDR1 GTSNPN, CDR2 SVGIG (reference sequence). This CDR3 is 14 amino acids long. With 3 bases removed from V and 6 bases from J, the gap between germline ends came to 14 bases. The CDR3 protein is CAWSGGRVAGELFF. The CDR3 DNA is TGTGCCTGGAGCGGGGGCCGAGTGGCCGGGGAGCTGTTTTTT.

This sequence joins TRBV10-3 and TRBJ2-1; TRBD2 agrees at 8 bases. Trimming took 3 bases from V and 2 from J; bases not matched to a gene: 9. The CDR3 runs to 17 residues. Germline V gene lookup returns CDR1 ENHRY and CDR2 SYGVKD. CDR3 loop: CAISDYGGAEPYNEQFF. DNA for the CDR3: TGTGCCATCAGTGATTACGGGGGGGCTGAGCCCTACAATGAGCAGTTCTTC.

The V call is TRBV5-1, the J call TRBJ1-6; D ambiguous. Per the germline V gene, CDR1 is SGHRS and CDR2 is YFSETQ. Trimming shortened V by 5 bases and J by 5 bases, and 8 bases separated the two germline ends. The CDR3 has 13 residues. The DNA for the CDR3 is TGCGCCAGCAGGAGAGGGAATAATTCACCCCTCCACTTT. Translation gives CASRRGNNSPLHF.

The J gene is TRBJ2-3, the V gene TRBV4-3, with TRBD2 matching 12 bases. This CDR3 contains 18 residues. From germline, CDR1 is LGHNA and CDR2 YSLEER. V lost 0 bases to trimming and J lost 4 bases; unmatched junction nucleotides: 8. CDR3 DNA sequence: TGCGCCAGCAGCCAAGACCCTAGCGGGGGGGGGTTCTCAGATACGCAGTATTTT. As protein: CASSQDPSGGGFSDTQYF.

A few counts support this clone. CDR3 loop: CASSLVGGAVGMNTEAFF. DNA of the CDR3: TGCGCCAGCAGCTTGGTTGGGGGGGCCGTCGGGATGAACACTGAAGCTTTCTTT. The genes are TRBV5-1 and TRBJ1-1; tentatively, D is TRBD1 (6 bases). This CDR3 has 18 residues. Germline loops: CDR1 SGHRS, CDR2 YFSETQ. Trimming took off 0 bases at V and 0 bases at J, with 18 bases between the two ends. The complete variable domain, with remaining parts taken from reference TRBV5-1 and TRBJ1-1, reads KAGVTQTPRYLIKTRGQQVTLSCSPISGHRSVSWYQQTPGQGLQFLFEYFSETQRNKGNFPGRFSGRQFSNSRSEMNVSTLELGDSALYLCASSLVGGAVGMNTEAFFGQGTRLTVV.

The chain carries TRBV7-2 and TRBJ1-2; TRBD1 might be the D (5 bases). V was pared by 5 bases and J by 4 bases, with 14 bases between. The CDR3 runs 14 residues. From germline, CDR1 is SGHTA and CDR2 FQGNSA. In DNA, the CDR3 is TGTGCCAGCAGCACTAAACCAGACAGCTATGGCTACACCTTC. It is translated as CASSTKPDSYGYTF.

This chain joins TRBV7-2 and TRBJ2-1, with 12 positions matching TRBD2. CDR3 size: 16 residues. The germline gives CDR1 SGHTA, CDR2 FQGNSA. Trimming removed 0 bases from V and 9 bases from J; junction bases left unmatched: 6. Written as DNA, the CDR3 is TGTGCCAGCAGCTTAGCGCGACTAGCGGGGGCCGGTGAGCAGTTCTTC. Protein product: CASSLARLAGAGEQFF.